This entry lists 20 T cell receptor beta chains sequenced from one sample in a study of blood T cell repertoires in COVID-19. This table comes from immunoSEQ multiplex PCR, and its TCRdb copy is limited to in-frame clones, with some not included. There are a few hundred thousand clones in the sample; around four fifths occur only once, and 15% to 20% lies in the top ten. The specimen sequenced was peripheral blood. These receptors came from a woman over 75 with active or convalescent COVID-19.

The chain employs TRBV3-1 (or the pseudogene TRBV3-2) and TRBJ1-3; TRBD1 is a possible D gene (6 bases). The germline V gene has CDR1 LGHDT and CDR2 YNNKEL (reference sequence). V was shortened by 1 base and J by 3 bases, with 16 bases between the two germline ends. The CDR3 has 17 residues. CDR3 sequence reads: CASSQALRGKYGNTIYF. DNA for the CDR3: TGTGCCAGCAGCCAAGCCCTCAGGGGAAAATATGGAAACACCATATATTTT.

The CDR3 region is CAMGQGIANTEAFF. CDR3 coding DNA: TGTGCCATGGGACAGGGAATTGCAAACACTGAAGCTTTCTTT. The rearrangement joins TRBV10-3 to TRBJ1-1; 9 bases are a match to TRBD1. CDR1 and CDR2 from the germline V gene are ENHRY and SYGVKD. With V trimmed by 9 bases and J by 2 bases, 7 bases remained unmatched. The CDR3 has 14 residues.

This rearrangement joins TRBV12-3 or TRBV12-4 to TRBJ1-3; 8 bases are shared with TRBD1. CDR3 size: 13 residues. The junction had 0 bases not matched to a gene; V was cut back by 6 bases and J by 2 bases. Here the CDR3 reads CASRQGAGNTIYF. The CDR3 DNA is TGTGCCAGCAGACAGGGGGCTGGAAACACCATATATTTT.

The rearrangement links TRBV6-1 to TRBJ2-6; 7 bases are shared with TRBD1. The ends lost 4 bases at V and 2 bases at J; junction bases unmatched: 5. Germline CDR1 reads MNHNS; CDR2 reads SASEGT. The CDR3 has 16 amino acids. CDR3 loop: CASSGGGMAGANVLTF. The CDR3 DNA reads TGTGCCAGCAGTGGAGGGGGCATGGCTGGGGCCAACGTCCTGACTTTC.

J is TRBJ1-6 and V is TRBV27; the D gene is possibly TRBD1 (6 bases). The CDR3 has 14 residues. The germline V gene has CDR1 MNHEY and CDR2 SMNVEV (reference sequence). V lost 4 bases and J lost 10, with 14 bases in between. The CDR3 reads CASSYRAAGSPLHF. DNA for the CDR3: TGTGCCAGCAGTTACAGGGCTGCTGGGTCACCCCTCCACTTT.

The gene calls are TRBV6-5 and TRBJ1-2, with a possible D match to TRBD1 (6 bases). This CDR3 is built from 14 residues. CDR1 MNHEY and CDR2 SVGAGI come from the germline V gene. Trimming removed 2 bases at V and 4 bases at J, with 11 bases between. The chain's CDR3 is CASSYAGGGYGYTF. CDR3 bases: TGTGCCAGCAGTTACGCTGGGGGCGGCTATGGCTACACCTTC.

The rearrangement joins TRBV24-1 to TRBJ2-5; 8 nucleotides align to TRBD2. Trimming took 0 bases from V and 5 from J; bases not matched to a gene: 4. CDR1 and CDR2 (germline): KGHDR, SFDVKD. There are 15 residues in the CDR3. DNA of the CDR3: TGTGCCACCAGTGATTTGGCGGGGGGAGGGGAGACCCAGTACTTC. Protein product: CATSDLAGGGETQYF.

The chain is built from TRBV28 and TRBJ1-5; 8 nucleotides agree with TRBD1. The trim removed 5 bases at V and 0 bases at J, leaving 6 bases unmatched. This CDR3 region has 16 residues. Germline V CDR1 and CDR2: MDHEN, SYDVKM. Here the CDR3 reads CASSPRTGTSNQPQHF. CDR3 sequence (DNA): TGTGCCAGCAGTCCGAGGACAGGGACTAGCAATCAGCCCCAGCATTTT. The full variable domain, rest sourced from reference TRBV28 and TRBJ1-5, is DVKVTQSSRYLVKRTGEKVFLECVQDMDHENMFWYRQDPGLGLRLIYFSYDVKMKEKGDIPEGYSVSREKKERFSLILESASTNQTSMYLCASSPRTGTSNQPQHFGDGTRLSIL.

The chain uses TRBV19 and TRBJ2-1; D is ambiguous. Trimming shortened V by 4 bases and J by 0 bases, and 7 bases separated the two germline ends. The CDR3 length is 14 residues. Germline V gene lookup returns CDR1 LNHDA and CDR2 SQIVND (reference sequence). CDR3 in amino acids: CASSKSPSYNEQFF. In DNA form, the CDR3 reads TGTGCCAGTAGTAAAAGCCCCTCCTACAATGAGCAGTTCTTC.

The chain links TRBV6-1 to TRBJ2-7; 7 bases are a match to TRBD1. Germline lookup yields CDR1 MNHNS and CDR2 SASEGT. The CDR3 length is 14 residues. V shed 2 bases and J 2 bases; nucleotides not matched to a gene: 3. The CDR3 sequence: CASSERTGAYEQYF. The DNA of the CDR3 is TGTGCCAGCAGTGAACGGACAGGAGCCTACGAGCAGTACTTC.

The V and J genes are TRBV2 and TRBJ2-1; D may be TRBD1 (6 bases). This CDR3 has 12 amino acids. Germline lookup yields CDR1 SNHLY and CDR2 FYNNEI. V gave up 6 bases and J gave up 10 bases, with 13 bases separating them. CDR3 amino acids: CASRQGIWEQFF. The CDR3 region has the DNA TGTGCCAGCAGACAGGGTATCTGGGAGCAGTTCTTC.

The chain is built from TRBV3-1 (or the pseudogene TRBV3-2) and TRBJ1-5, with D possibly TRBD1 on 5 matching bases. Trimming took off 4 bases at V and 9 bases at J, with 13 bases between the two ends. The CDR3 contains 13 residues. The germline CDR1 and CDR2 sequences are LGHDT and YNNKEL (reference sequence). CDR3 DNA sequence: TGTGCCAGCAGCCGAAGTCAGGGCGCGCCCCAGCATTTT. This codes for CASSRSQGAPQHF.

This chain joins TRBV6-5 and TRBJ2-1; unclear D gene. There are 11 residues in the CDR3. Germline-derived CDR1 and CDR2 are MNHEY and SVGAGI. Trimming removed 8 bases from V and 8 bases from J, with 10 bases in between. For the CDR3, the DNA is TGTGCCAGCGGGCCAGTCCATGAGCAGTTCTTC. This translates into CASGPVHEQFF.

The V gene is TRBV3-1 (or the pseudogene TRBV3-2), the J gene TRBJ2-7; 7 nucleotides agree with TRBD1. Unmatched junction bases numbered 3, after V lost 1 base and J lost 6 bases. CDR3 length: 13 amino acids. CDR1 and CDR2 (germline): LGHDT, YNNKEL (reference sequence). The CDR3 DNA follows: TGTGCCAGCAGCCAAGGAGGGGGCGGCGAGCAGTACTTC. Its translation: CASSQGGGGEQYF.

This clone has a single count. The chain has TRBV10-3 and TRBJ1-5; unclear D gene. The V end was cut by 5 bases, the J end by 7 bases, with 18 bases between. Germline CDR1 ENHRY, CDR2 SYGVKD. This CDR3 has 15 residues. As DNA, the CDR3 is TGTGCCATCAGTTCCTCGGGTGGGAGCGACCAGCCCCAGCATTTT. This encodes CAISSSGGSDQPQHF.

This chain links TRBV7-3 with TRBJ2-3, with D unclear. The germline gives CDR1 SGHTA, CDR2 FQGTGA. With 5 bases removed from V and 2 bases from J, the gap between germline ends came to 8 bases. This CDR3 comprises 13 residues. For the CDR3, the DNA is TGTGCCAGCAGCCAGACTTACACAGATACGCAGTATTTT. Translation gives CASSQTYTDTQYF.

The CDR3 DNA reads TGTGCCAGCACCGAGAAGGAGGGTCTCGAGAGCTCTGGAAACACCATATATTTT. Amino acid sequence: CASTEKEGLESSGNTIYF. The chain recombines TRBV2 with TRBJ1-3, with no clear D. This CDR3 comprises 18 residues. V was trimmed by 7 bases and J by 0 bases, leaving 22 bases between them. The germline V gene has CDR1 SNHLY and CDR2 FYNNEI.

The CDR3, as DNA: TGTGCCAGCAGTGAAGCGTTGGGACAGGGCAACTATGGCTACACCTTC. Translated, it gives CASSEALGQGNYGYTF. The chain employs TRBV6-1 and TRBJ1-2, with 9 positions matching TRBD1. The ends lost 0 bases at V and 2 bases at J; junction bases unmatched: 4. The germline V gene encodes CDR1 MNHNS and CDR2 SASEGT. CDR3 length: 16 residues.

This chain joins TRBV11-3 and TRBJ2-2; the match to TRBD1 covers 12 bases. CDR1 is SGHNT, CDR2 YENEEA, per germline. CDR3 length: 14 amino acids. Trimming took 8 bases from V and 7 from J; bases not matched to a gene: 5. Written as DNA, the CDR3 is TGTGCCAGCGGGACAGGGGGCGTGTACGGGGAGCTGTTTTTT. The encoded protein is CASGTGGVYGELFF.

V is TRBV2 and J is TRBJ1-5; TRBD1 aligns across 8 bases. V shed 8 bases, J shed 1 base, and the junction held 10 bases outside the gene matches. CDR1 and CDR2 (germline): SNHLY, FYNNEI. This CDR3 is 16 amino acids long. In DNA, the CDR3 is TGTGCCAGCGCGGGCTTCACAGGGGGGAGCAATCAGCCCCAGCATTTT. Translated: CASAGFTGGSNQPQHF.